What follows are 21 T cell receptor beta chains derived from one specimen sequenced in a study of T cell responses to AZD1222 COVID-19 vaccine. TCRdb's table, derived via immunoSEQ multiplex PCR, lists solely in-frame clones and lacks some. In the table there are about 97,000 clones, approximately 84% of which are singletons. The specimen comprised peripheral blood, sampled on day 0 of AZD1222 vaccination. All receptors come from an adult in good health.

V gene TRBV18 combines with J gene TRBJ2-2; the D is unclear. CDR3 length: 15 amino acids. CDR1 and CDR2 (germline): KGHSH, LQKENI. V was clipped by 2 bases and J by 0 bases, with 7 bases between them. CDR3 DNA: TGTGCCAGCTCACCAACACAGACGAACACCGGGGAGCTGTTTTTT. Translating it yields CASSPTQTNTGELFF.

This clone occurred once. V gene TRBV12-3 or TRBV12-4 combines with J gene TRBJ1-1; no definite D call. Trimming took off 4 bases at V and 1 base at J, with 7 bases between the two ends. CDR3 length equals 13 residues. This CDR3 reads CASSWARNTEAFF. CDR3 DNA: TGTGCCAGCAGTTGGGCGAGGAACACTGAAGCTTTCTTT.

J is TRBJ1-6 and V is TRBV29-1; a possible D gene is TRBD1 (6 bases). The CDR3 extends over 13 amino acids. V lost 5 bases and J lost 10, with 15 bases in between. CDR1 and CDR2 (germline): SQVTM, ANQGSEA. CDR3 bases: TGCAGCGTTTACGAGTCGACAGGCTCACCCCTCCACTTT. Encoded protein: CSVYESTGSPLHF. The variable domain in full, with the rest retrieved from reference TRBV29-1 and TRBJ1-6, is SAVISQKPSRDICQRGTSLTIQCQVDSQVTMMFWYRQQPGQSLTLIATANQGSEATYESGFVIDKFPISRPNLTFSTLTVSNMSPEDSSIYLCSVYESTGSPLHFGNGTRLTVT.

The chain carries TRBV14 and TRBJ1-1; D is uncertain. Trimming removed 0 bases at V and 6 bases at J, with 11 bases between. The CDR3 has 14 amino acids. CDR1 is SGHDN, CDR2 FVKESK, per germline. This CDR3 is CASSQDLRSPEAFF. The CDR3 DNA is TGTGCCAGCAGCCAAGATTTAAGGTCTCCTGAAGCTTTCTTT.

V usage is TRBV15 and J usage is TRBJ2-5, with D possibly matching TRBD1 (6 bases). CDR1 and CDR2 from the germline V gene are LNHNV and YYDKDF (reference sequence). CDR3 length: 14 residues. With 5 bases removed from V and 2 bases from J, the gap between germline ends came to 12 bases. For the CDR3, the DNA is TGTGCCACCAGCGCACGGACAGAGCAAGAGACCCAGTACTTC. It translates to CATSARTEQETQYF.

This clone was counted once. The chain couples TRBV6-1 to TRBJ1-2, with no clear D. The CDR3 totals 13 residues. V was clipped by 2 bases and J by 4 bases, with 8 bases between them. In germline, CDR1 is MNHNS, CDR2 SASEGT. CDR3 nucleotides: TGTGCCAGCAGTGAACGGAGTATCTATGGCTACACCTTC. Protein sequence: CASSERSIYGYTF.

The chain joins TRBV18 to TRBJ1-2; 10 positions match TRBD1. V trimming: 6 bases; J trimming: 6 bases; junction bases outside the gene matches: 7. Per germline, CDR1 KGHSH and CDR2 LQKENI. This CDR3 region has 14 residues. The CDR3 region has the DNA TGTGCCAGCTCGTTCGGACAGGGGGAGGATGGCTACACCTTC. This translates into CASSFGQGEDGYTF.

This clone was counted once. This sequence joins TRBV4-1 and TRBJ2-3; the D gene is possibly TRBD2 (6 bases). Germline lookup yields CDR1 MGHRA and CDR2 YSYEKL. The V end was cut by 6 bases, the J end by 0 bases, with 22 bases between. CDR3 length: 18 residues. The DNA for the CDR3 is TGCGCCAGCAGAGTGGGACTCATTAGGGGTGGAAGCACAGATACGCAGTATTTT. Its translation: CASRVGLIRGGSTDTQYF.

J is TRBJ2-7 and V is TRBV28, with D tentatively TRBD2 (5 bases). CDR1 and CDR2 from the germline V gene are MDHEN and SYDVKM. The CDR3 loop spans 14 amino acids. The V gene lost 7 bases and the J gene lost 0 bases, with 13 bases spanning the gap. As DNA, the CDR3 is TGTGCCAGCAAAACTAGAGTTAGCTCCTACGAGCAGTACTTC. It encodes CASKTRVSSYEQYF.

The J gene is TRBJ1-1, the V gene TRBV7-9; D is possibly TRBD1 (5 bases). Germline V gene data show CDR1 as SEHNR and CDR2 as FQNEAQ (reference sequence). The CDR3 is 13 amino acids. V was shortened by 3 bases and J by 4 bases, with 9 bases between the two germline ends. This chain's CDR3 is CASSFDSSTEAFF. The CDR3, as DNA: TGTGCCAGCAGCTTTGACAGTAGCACTGAAGCTTTCTTT. Complete variable domain (other parts from reference TRBV7-9 and TRBJ1-1): DTGVSQNPRHKITKRGQNVTFRCDPISEHNRLYWYRQTLGQGPEFLTYFQNEAQLEKSRLLSDRFSAERPKGSFSTLEIQRTEQGDSAMYLCASSFDSSTEAFFGQGTRLTVV.

This clone turned up a few times. The CDR3 is CASSLSRNRSPLHF. The CDR3 nucleotides read TGTGCCAGCAGCTTATCACGGAATAGGTCACCCCTCCACTTT. The V gene is TRBV7-2, the J gene TRBJ1-6, with D hard to call. V lost 2 bases and J 10 bases, leaving 12 bases between the germline ends. This CDR3 is built from 14 residues. Germline V gene sequence: CDR1 SGHTA, CDR2 FQGNSA.

The chain employs TRBV5-1 and TRBJ2-1; D remains ambiguous. The CDR3 has 15 residues. Per the germline V gene, CDR1 is SGHRS and CDR2 is YFSETQ. V lost 2 bases and J lost 3, with 12 bases in between. CDR3 residues: CASSLVRPFYNEQFF. The CDR3 DNA reads TGCGCCAGCAGCTTAGTTAGACCATTCTACAATGAGCAGTTCTTC.

This clone came up a few times. The rearrangement uses TRBV19 and TRBJ1-2; D is unresolved. V was pared by 3 bases and J by 1 base, with 12 bases between. The CDR3 extends over 15 amino acids. Germline V gene data show CDR1 as LNHDA and CDR2 as SQIVND (reference sequence). The CDR3 bases are TGTGCCAGTAGTATTGAGGGCAGTGTTAACTATGGCTACACCTTC. It encodes CASSIEGSVNYGYTF.

The chain employs TRBV24-1 and TRBJ2-1; 12 bases align to TRBD2. This CDR3 contains 13 residues. V lost 1 base, J lost 14 bases, and 2 bases stayed unmatched. The V gene's germline CDR1 is KGHDR and CDR2 SFDVKD. CDR3: CATSDLASGGEFF. The CDR3 nucleotides are TGTGCCACCAGTGATTTAGCTAGCGGGGGGGAGTTCTTC.

This clone was counted only a few times. This chain uses TRBV2 with TRBJ2-1, with 12 bases identical to TRBD2. In germline, CDR1 is SNHLY, CDR2 FYNNEI. The V segment lost 5 bases and the J segment 7 bases; nucleotides outside the gene matches: 6. This CDR3 has 15 residues. CDR3 loop: CASSPSGGARNEQFF. Here the CDR3 DNA reads TGTGCCAGCAGTCCTAGCGGGGGGGCAAGAAATGAGCAGTTCTTC.

The chain uses TRBV6-5 and TRBJ1-2; 8 nucleotides line up with TRBD1. CDR3 length: 14 amino acids. Germline assignment: CDR1 MNHEY and CDR2 SVGAGI. The V and J ends lost 7 bases and 3 bases, in that order; junction bases with no gene match: 7. The CDR3 loop is CASKTGASDYGYTF. The CDR3 DNA sequence: TGTGCCAGCAAGACAGGGGCTTCAGACTATGGCTACACCTTC.

This sequence joins TRBV6-6 and TRBJ1-2; tentative D call: TRBD1 (6 bases). Germline-derived CDR1 and CDR2 are MNHNY and SVGAGI (reference sequence). V was shortened by 6 bases and J by 4 bases, with 15 bases between the two germline ends. This CDR3 spans 14 amino acids. This CDR3 reads CASRQQGMSYGYTF. The CDR3 nucleotides read TGTGCCAGCAGGCAACAGGGTATGTCCTATGGCTACACCTTC.

This rearrangement joins TRBV19 to TRBJ2-2, with D maybe TRBD1 (5 bases). Per germline, CDR1 LNHDA and CDR2 SQIVND (reference sequence). This CDR3 region has 14 residues. Trimming shortened V by 7 bases and J by 0 bases, and 9 bases separated the two germline ends. The CDR3 region is CASIDRANTGELFF. CDR3 nucleotides: TGTGCCAGTATTGACAGAGCGAACACCGGGGAGCTGTTTTTT.

V is TRBV10-2 and J is TRBJ1-4; TRBD1 is a possible D gene (5 bases). The CDR3 extends over 14 amino acids. Per the germline V gene, CDR1 is WSHSY and CDR2 is SAAADI. Deletions cut 4 bases from V and 3 bases from J, with 9 bases between. CDR3 in amino acids: CASSVVGANEKLFF. The CDR3 DNA is TGCGCCAGCAGTGTCGTGGGGGCTAATGAAAAACTGTTTTTT.

This clone was observed a handful of times. The gene calls are TRBV3-1 (or the pseudogene TRBV3-2) and TRBJ1-2; D is uncertain. The V gene's germline CDR1 is LGHDT and CDR2 YNNKEL (reference sequence). V lost 1 base to trimming and J lost 4 bases, with 4 bases between them. CDR3 length equals 12 residues. The CDR3 DNA reads as TGTGCCAGCAGCCAAGTCACCTATGGCTACACCTTC. Protein: CASSQVTYGYTF.

V gene TRBV21-1 combines with J gene TRBJ2-7; TRBD1 was called by the table and not checked on the DNA. TRBV21-1 is described as a pseudogene. CDR3 size: 18 residues. CDR3 sequence reads: CASSKNPGASGGAYEQYV. CDR3 coding DNA: TGTGCCAGCAGCAAAAATCCAGGGGCCAGCGGTGGGGCCTACGAGCAGTACGTC.